This passage covers 11 T cell receptor beta chains from one sample sequenced in a study of cytomegalovirus exposure and HLA in healthy donors. Profiling relied on immunoSEQ multiplex PCR, and the TCRdb table lists in-frame clones only, not all of them. The repertoire includes around 250,000 clones, nearly 90% of them detected once, and 0.35% to 0.45% sits in the top ten. The sequenced sample consisted of PBMCs. The receptors derive from a woman younger than 35 in good health and CMV-seronegative.

V and J are TRBV27 and TRBJ2-5, with 9 bases aligning to TRBD2. V gave up 2 bases and J gave up 6 bases; unmatched junction bases: 7. There are 15 residues in the CDR3. The germline V gene encodes CDR1 MNHEY and CDR2 SMNVEV (reference sequence). The CDR3 loop is CASSLGGGGGKTQYF. The CDR3 DNA sequence: TGTGCCAGCAGTTTAGGCGGGGGGGGAGGAAAGACCCAGTACTTC.

This sequence joins TRBV7-9 and TRBJ2-2, with D hard to call. The germline V and J ends were trimmed by 3 bases and 4 bases, with 12 bases remaining between them. From germline, CDR1 is SEHNR and CDR2 FQNEAQ (reference sequence). CDR3 length: 15 residues. CDR3 in DNA: TGTGCCAGCAGCTTGCGAGACATGTTCACCGGGGAGCTGTTTTTT. It specifies CASSLRDMFTGELFF.

A remark on this clone: In the same sample, other DNA sequences code for this CDR3. The genes are TRBV6-1 and TRBJ2-5; 7 bases fit TRBD1. Germline-derived CDR1 and CDR2 are MNHNS and SASEGT. The CDR3 has 13 residues. Losses at the gene ends were 6 bases for V and 5 bases for J; bases not matched to a gene: 6. CDR3 sequence: CASSADRAETQYF. The CDR3, as DNA: TGTGCCAGCAGCGCCGACAGGGCCGAGACCCAGTACTTC.

The V gene is TRBV2, the J gene TRBJ1-4, with 11 bases that match TRBD1. Germline values: CDR1 SNHLY, CDR2 FYNNEI. The CDR3 length is 15 residues. V lost 4 bases to trimming and J lost 8 bases; unmatched junction nucleotides: 6. CDR3 coding DNA: TGTGCCAGCAGTGGAGGACAGGGGGCGTTAGAAAAACTGTTTTTT. This translates into CASSGGQGALEKLFF. Based on the CDR3 plus reference TRBV2 and TRBJ1-4, the full variable domain is EPEVTQTPSHQVTQMGQEVILRCVPISNHLYFYWYRQILGQKVEFLVSFYNNEISEKSEIFDDQFSVERPDGSNFTLKIRSTKLEDSAMYFCASSGGQGALEKLFFGSGTQLSVL.

This sequence joins TRBV9 and TRBJ2-1, with 12 positions matching TRBD1. J gave up 9 bases and V 0 bases, and 4 bases lay outside the gene matches. The CDR3 is 15 residues long. From germline, CDR1 is SGDLS and CDR2 YYNGEE. CDR3 loop: CASSVAGTGGVEQFF. CDR3 DNA: TGTGCCAGCAGCGTAGCTGGGACAGGGGGCGTTGAGCAGTTCTTC.

The chain couples TRBV28 to TRBJ2-2, with D perhaps matching TRBD2 (6 bases). Trimming took 5 bases from V and 1 from J, leaving 14 bases between them. In germline, CDR1 is MDHEN, CDR2 SYDVKM. The CDR3 loop spans 16 amino acids. CDR3 residues: CASSPPSAGNTGELFF. The CDR3 DNA reads TGTGCCAGCAGTCCTCCTAGCGCCGGGAACACCGGGGAGCTGTTTTTT.

The chain uses TRBV2 and TRBJ1-2; D may be TRBD1 (6 bases). The V end lost 1 base, the J end lost 1 base, and 19 bases lay between the germline ends. This CDR3 contains 18 residues. Germline CDR1 and CDR2: SNHLY and FYNNEI. CDR3 protein: CASSEVGLQGTINYGYTF. Written as DNA, the CDR3 is TGTGCCAGCAGTGAAGTAGGACTGCAGGGGACGATTAACTATGGCTACACCTTC. Using reference TRBV2 and TRBJ1-2 for the parts outside the CDR3, the full variable domain is EPEVTQTPSHQVTQMGQEVILRCVPISNHLYFYWYRQILGQKVEFLVSFYNNEISEKSEIFDDQFSVERPDGSNFTLKIRSTKLEDSAMYFCASSEVGLQGTINYGYTFGSGTRLTVV.

The gene calls are TRBV18 and TRBJ2-1; D remains unclear. Trimming stripped 0 bases from V and 6 bases from J, with 9 bases between. The length of the CDR3 is 14 residues. The germline gives CDR1 KGHSH, CDR2 LQKENI. This chain's CDR3 is CASSPPMTVNEQFF. CDR3 nucleotide sequence: TGTGCCAGCTCACCACCGATGACTGTCAATGAGCAGTTCTTC.

The gene calls are TRBV11-2 and TRBJ1-2, with unresolved D. Germline CDR1 SGHAT, CDR2 FQNNGV. CDR3 length equals 13 residues. Between the trimmed V and J ends, which lost 5 bases and 0 bases, there was a span of 7 bases. The CDR3 nucleotides are TGTGCCAGCAGCGATACAGCTAACTATGGCTACACCTTC. Protein product: CASSDTANYGYTF.

The rearrangement joins TRBV28 to TRBJ2-1, with TRBD2 identical over 7 bases. CDR3 length equals 14 residues. CDR1 and CDR2 from the germline V gene are MDHEN and SYDVKM. The V and J ends lost 10 bases and 6 bases, in that order; junction bases with no gene match: 12. DNA for the CDR3: TGTGCCACCGACAGCGGGGAAAAGGGCAATGAGCAGTTCTTC. Translated, it gives CATDSGEKGNEQFF.

This chain joins TRBV27 and TRBJ2-1; 7 bases match TRBD1. The CDR3 consists of 15 residues. V lost 5 bases and J lost 0; bases outside the gene matches: 4. Germline V gives CDR1 MNHEY, CDR2 SMNVEV (reference sequence). CDR3 residues: CASSLTGSSYNEQFF. The CDR3 DNA reads TGTGCCAGCAGTCTGACAGGGAGCTCCTACAATGAGCAGTTCTTC.